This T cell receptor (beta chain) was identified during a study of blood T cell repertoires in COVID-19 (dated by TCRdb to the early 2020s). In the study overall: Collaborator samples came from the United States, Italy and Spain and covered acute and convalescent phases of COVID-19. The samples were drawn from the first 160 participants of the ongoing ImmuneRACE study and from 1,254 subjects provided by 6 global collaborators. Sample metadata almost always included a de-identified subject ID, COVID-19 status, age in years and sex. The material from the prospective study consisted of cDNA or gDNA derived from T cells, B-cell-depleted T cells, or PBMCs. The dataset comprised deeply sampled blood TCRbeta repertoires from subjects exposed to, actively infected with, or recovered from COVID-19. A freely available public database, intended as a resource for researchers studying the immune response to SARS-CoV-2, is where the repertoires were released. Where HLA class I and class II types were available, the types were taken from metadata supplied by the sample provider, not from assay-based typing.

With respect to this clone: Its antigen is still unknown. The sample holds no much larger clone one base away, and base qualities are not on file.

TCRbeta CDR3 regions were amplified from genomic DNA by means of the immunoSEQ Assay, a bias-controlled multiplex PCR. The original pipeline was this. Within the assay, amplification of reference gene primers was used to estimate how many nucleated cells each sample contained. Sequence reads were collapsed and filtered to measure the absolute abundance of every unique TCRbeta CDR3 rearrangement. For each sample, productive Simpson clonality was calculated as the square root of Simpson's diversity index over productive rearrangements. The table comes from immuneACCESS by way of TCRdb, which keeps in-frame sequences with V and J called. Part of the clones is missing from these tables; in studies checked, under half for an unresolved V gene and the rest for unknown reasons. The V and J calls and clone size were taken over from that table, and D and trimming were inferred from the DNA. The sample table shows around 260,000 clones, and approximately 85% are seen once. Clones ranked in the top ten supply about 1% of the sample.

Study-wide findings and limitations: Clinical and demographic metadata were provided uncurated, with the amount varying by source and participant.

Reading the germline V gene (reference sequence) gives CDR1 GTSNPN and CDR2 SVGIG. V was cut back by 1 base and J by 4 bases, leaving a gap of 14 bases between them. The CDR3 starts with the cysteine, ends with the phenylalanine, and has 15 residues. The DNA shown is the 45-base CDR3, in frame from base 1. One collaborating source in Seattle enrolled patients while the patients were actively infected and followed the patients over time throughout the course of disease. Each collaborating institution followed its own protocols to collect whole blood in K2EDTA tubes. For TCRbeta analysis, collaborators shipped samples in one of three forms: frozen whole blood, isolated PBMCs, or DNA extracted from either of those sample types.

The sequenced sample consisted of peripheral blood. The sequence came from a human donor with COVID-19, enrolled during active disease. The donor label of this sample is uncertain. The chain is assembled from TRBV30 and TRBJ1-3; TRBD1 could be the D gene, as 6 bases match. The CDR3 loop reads CAWSAIGGRGNTIYF. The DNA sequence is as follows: TGTGCCTGGAGTGCCATAGGGGGAAGGGGAAACACCATATATTTT.